A selection of T cell receptor beta chains follows, all from one sample in a study of cytomegalovirus exposure and HLA in healthy donors. Here immunoSEQ multiplex PCR was the method, and the copy in TCRdb shows in-frame clones only, minus some. The profile covers roughly 200,000 clones, with 79% appearing a single time and 3.5% to 5% taken by the ten largest. Sequenced material: PBMCs. These receptors were obtained from a woman aged 25 to 39 in good health and CMV-seropositive. The CDR3 runs from the conserved cysteine through the conserved F or W. Fields, in order: D gene, V gene, J gene, clone size, CDR3 protein, CDR3 DNA. The D gene is left open where the match is weak. For some rows the clone size is stated as once, few or many, or as a class when expanded; others skip it.

D: TRBD2
V: TRBV6-5
J: TRBJ2-7
size: .
CDR3: CASSSGGTSGSYEQYF
DNA: TGTGCCAGCAGTTCCGGCGGGACTAGCGGGTCCTACGAGCAGTACTTC

D: .
V: TRBV5-1
J: TRBJ1-1
size: once
CDR3: CASSLEPQGSHTEAFF
DNA: TGCGCCAGCAGCTTGGAGCCCCAAGGGAGTCACACTGAAGCTTTCTTT

D: TRBD2
V: TRBV7-9
J: TRBJ2-2
size: .
CDR3: CASSPPRGGTVRTGELFF
DNA: TGTGCCAGCAGCCCCCCTCGGGGGGGCACTGTGAGGACCGGGGAGCTGTTTTTT

D: TRBD2
V: TRBV2
J: TRBJ2-5
size: .
CDR3: CAGQGLAGNTQYF
DNA: TGTGCCGGCCAGGGACTAGCGGGAAATACCCAGTACTTC

D: TRBD1
V: TRBV27
J: TRBJ1-1
size: .
CDR3: CASSKFFQGGTEAFF
DNA: TGTGCCAGCAGCAAGTTTTTCCAGGGGGGCACTGAAGCTTTCTTT

D: TRBD1
V: TRBV2
J: TRBJ2-7
size: .
CDR3: CASIGQGPLGVSYEQYF
DNA: TGTGCCAGCATCGGACAGGGTCCCCTTGGAGTGTCCTACGAGCAGTACTTC

D: .
V: TRBV5-1
J: TRBJ2-1
size: .
CDR3: CASSKSSGISMSEQFF
DNA: TGCGCCAGCAGCAAATCCAGCGGAATAAGTATGAGTGAGCAGTTCTTC

D: .
V: TRBV10-3
J: TRBJ1-2
size: .
CDR3: CAISDRDGANYGYTF
DNA: TGTGCCATCAGTGATCGTGACGGGGCTAACTATGGCTACACCTTC

D: .
V: TRBV19
J: TRBJ1-2
size: .
CDR3: CASSIVGEIGGLGVYGYTF
DNA: TGTGCCAGTAGTATAGTAGGAGAAATTGGAGGTTTAGGCGTCTATGGCTACACCTTC

D: TRBD2
V: TRBV6-5
J: TRBJ2-1
size: .
CDR3: CASSHTSGDYNEQFF
DNA: TGTGCCAGCAGTCACACTAGCGGAGACTACAATGAGCAGTTCTTC

D: .
V: TRBV4-2
J: TRBJ1-2
size: .
CDR3: CASRGGNYGYTF
DNA: TGTGCCAGTCGGGGAGGGAACTATGGCTACACCTTC

D: TRBD2
V: TRBV4-3
J: TRBJ2-7
size: once
CDR3: CASSHGREFSYEQYF
DNA: TGCGCCAGCAGCCACGGGCGGGAGTTCAGCTACGAGCAGTACTTC

D: .
V: TRBV10-3
J: TRBJ1-1
size: .
CDR3: CATRTDTEAFF
DNA: TGTGCCACCAGGACAGACACTGAAGCTTTCTTT

D: TRBD1
V: TRBV27
J: TRBJ1-1
size: .
CDR3: CASSPGTGGWNTEAFF
DNA: TGTGCCAGCAGCCCCGGGACAGGGGGGTGGAACACTGAAGCTTTCTTT

D: .
V: TRBV5-8
J: TRBJ2-3
size: .
CDR3: CASSLGQSSTDTQYF
DNA: TGTGCCAGCAGCTTGGGACAGTCTAGCACAGATACGCAGTATTTT

D: .
V: TRBV5-1
J: TRBJ2-7
size: few
CDR3: CASSLLGVYEQYF
DNA: TGCGCCAGCAGCTTGTTAGGGGTCTACGAGCAGTACTTC

D: .
V: TRBV7-2
J: TRBJ1-4
size: .
CDR3: CASSLYGQLLTNEKLFF
DNA: TGTGCCAGCAGCTTATATGGACAGCTGCTAACTAATGAAAAACTGTTTTTT

D: .
V: TRBV7-7
J: TRBJ1-1
size: once
CDR3: CASSLRFNTEAFF
DNA: TGTGCCAGCAGCTTGAGATTTAACACTGAAGCTTTCTTT

D: TRBD1
V: TRBV6-5
J: TRBJ1-3
size: .
CDR3: CASSLDRPYSGNTIYF
DNA: TGTGCCAGCAGTTTGGACAGGCCATACTCTGGAAACACCATATATTTT

D: TRBD2
V: TRBV7-2
J: TRBJ2-7
size: .
CDR3: CASSYGWGGNYEQYF
DNA: TGTGCCAGCAGCTATGGGTGGGGGGGGAACTACGAGCAGTACTTC

D: .
V: TRBV12-5
J: TRBJ2-5
size: once
CDR3: CASGPPGLALETQYF
DNA: TGTGCTAGTGGTCCCCCGGGGTTAGCTTTGGAGACCCAGTACTTC

D: .
V: TRBV5-1
J: TRBJ2-5
size: .
CDR3: CASSPNEETQYF
DNA: TGCGCCAGCAGCCCTAACGAGGAGACCCAGTACTTC

D: .
V: TRBV6-6
J: TRBJ2-7
size: .
CDR3: CASSYLQSSYEQYF
DNA: TGTGCCAGCAGTTACTTACAGAGCTCCTACGAGCAGTACTTC

D: .
V: TRBV29-1
J: TRBJ2-5
size: .
CDR3: CSVEQSRETQYF
DNA: TGCAGCGTTGAACAGTCCAGGGAGACCCAGTACTTC

D: TRBD1
V: TRBV6-6
J: TRBJ1-2
size: .
CDR3: CASSRPQQGNYGYTF
DNA: TGTGCCAGCAGCCGTCCCCAACAGGGGAACTATGGCTACACCTTC

D: TRBD2
V: TRBV9
J: TRBJ2-2
size: .
CDR3: CASSAGRGRENTGELFF
DNA: TGTGCCAGCAGCGCCGGGAGGGGCAGGGAGAACACCGGGGAGCTGTTTTTT

D: TRBD2
V: TRBV4-1
J: TRBJ2-2
size: .
CDR3: CASSHAFGTSELFF
DNA: TGCGCCAGCAGCCACGCCTTCGGGACTAGCGAGCTGTTTTTT

D: .
V: TRBV7-9
J: TRBJ2-4
size: .
CDR3: CASSTPTEIAKNIQYF
DNA: TGTGCCAGCAGCACCCCGACGGAGATAGCCAAAAACATTCAGTACTTC

D: .
V: TRBV25-1
J: TRBJ2-5
size: .
CDR3: CASTAGSGRRETQYF
DNA: TGTGCCAGCACCGCCGGGAGCGGACGGAGAGAGACCCAGTACTTC

D: TRBD1
V: TRBV18
J: TRBJ1-2
size: .
CDR3: CASSPRDRGFYTF
DNA: TGTGCCAGCTCACCCCGGGACAGGGGTTTCTACACCTTC

D: TRBD1
V: TRBV4-2
J: TRBJ1-2
size: .
CDR3: CASSQKPGQDGYTF
DNA: TGTGCCAGCAGCCAAAAACCCGGACAGGATGGCTACACCTTC

D: .
V: TRBV11-3
J: TRBJ2-5
size: .
CDR3: CASSPDSGETQYF
DNA: TGTGCCAGCAGCCCGGACTCGGGAGAGACCCAGTACTTC

D: .
V: TRBV5-4
J: TRBJ1-2
size: .
CDR3: CASSLGEGGYTF
DNA: TGTGCCAGCAGCTTGGGGGAGGGGGGCTACACCTTC

D: .
V: TRBV5-6
J: TRBJ1-3
size: .
CDR3: CASSPRTHGNTIYF
DNA: TGTGCCAGCAGCCCACGGACTCATGGAAACACCATATATTTT

D: TRBD1
V: TRBV6-5
J: TRBJ1-3
size: .
CDR3: CASRKTGSSGNTIYF
DNA: TGTGCCAGCAGAAAGACAGGGAGCTCTGGAAACACCATATATTTT

D: TRBD1
V: TRBV5-1
J: TRBJ2-1
size: few
CDR3: CASSLRDRVRNEQFF
DNA: TGCGCCAGCAGCTTAAGGGACAGGGTAAGGAATGAGCAGTTCTTC

D: .
V: TRBV7-2
J: TRBJ2-7
size: .
CDR3: CASQDYPYEQYF
DNA: TGTGCCAGCCAGGACTATCCCTACGAGCAGTACTTC

D: .
V: TRBV25-1
J: TRBJ2-7
size: .
CDR3: CASSVNYEQYF
DNA: TGTGCCAGCAGTGTTAATTACGAGCAGTACTTC

D: .
V: TRBV19
J: TRBJ2-7
size: .
CDR3: CASSNQDFYEQYF
DNA: TGTGCCAGTAGTAATCAGGACTTCTACGAGCAGTACTTC

D: .
V: TRBV13
J: TRBJ1-1
size: few
CDR3: CASSSGPNTEAFF
DNA: TGTGCCAGCAGCTCGGGTCCGAACACTGAAGCTTTCTTT

D: TRBD1
V: TRBV5-1
J: TRBJ1-2
size: .
CDR3: CASSGQGDYGYTF
DNA: TGCGCCAGCAGCGGACAGGGAGACTATGGCTACACCTTC

D: TRBD2
V: TRBV4-2
J: TRBJ2-3
size: .
CDR3: CASSSSAGGSVDTQYF
DNA: TGTGCCAGCAGCTCATCGGCGGGAGGTAGTGTAGACACGCAGTATTTT

D: TRBD1
V: TRBV10-3
J: TRBJ2-7
size: .
CDR3: CASTDRDEQYF
DNA: TGTGCCAGCACCGACAGGGACGAGCAGTACTTC

D: .
V: TRBV7-2
J: TRBJ2-7
size: .
CDR3: CASSLGGTEQYF
DNA: TGTGCCAGCAGCTTAGGGGGCACCGAGCAGTACTTC

D: .
V: TRBV19
J: TRBJ2-3
size: .
CDR3: CASSPGFTDTQYF
DNA: TGTGCCAGTAGTCCCGGGTTCACAGATACGCAGTATTTT

D: .
V: TRBV7-7
J: TRBJ2-5
size: once
CDR3: CASSLYRQETQYF
DNA: TGTGCCAGCAGCTTATACAGACAAGAGACCCAGTACTTC

D: .
V: TRBV9
J: TRBJ1-1
size: .
CDR3: CASSPGGGTEAFF
DNA: TGTGCCAGCAGCCCCGGAGGAGGGACTGAAGCTTTCTTT

D: .
V: TRBV4-1
J: TRBJ2-7
size: .
CDR3: CASSQGPGLYEQYF
DNA: TGCGCCAGCAGCCAAGGACCAGGTCTCTACGAGCAGTACTTC

D: .
V: TRBV2
J: TRBJ1-2
size: .
CDR3: CASSEATGVNYGYTF
DNA: TGTGCCAGCAGTGAAGCGACCGGGGTTAACTATGGCTACACCTTC

D: .
V: TRBV6-6
J: TRBJ1-5
size: .
CDR3: CASSYAVLQPQHF
DNA: TGTGCCAGCAGTTACGCGGTGCTTCAGCCCCAGCATTTT

D: .
V: TRBV6-9
J: TRBJ2-4
size: .
CDR3: CASSYFFRRGDIQYF
DNA: TGTGCCAGCAGTTATTTTTTCCGCCGCGGGGACATTCAGTACTTC

D: .
V: TRBV2
J: TRBJ2-2
size: .
CDR3: CASSEGGTRASGELFF
DNA: TGTGCCAGCAGTGAAGGGGGTACTAGGGCGAGTGGGGAGCTGTTTTTT

D: .
V: TRBV15
J: TRBJ1-1
size: .
CDR3: CATSRDNSRAFF
DNA: TGTGCCACCAGCAGAGACAACAGCCGAGCTTTCTTT

D: .
V: TRBV19
J: TRBJ1-1
size: .
CDR3: CASRPDWNVNTEAFF
DNA: TGTGCCAGCCGTCCGGACTGGAATGTGAACACTGAAGCTTTCTTT

D: .
V: TRBV11-3
J: TRBJ2-1
size: .
CDR3: CASSGRDNEQFF
DNA: TGTGCCAGCAGTGGCCGTGACAATGAGCAGTTCTTC

D: .
V: TRBV10-2
J: TRBJ2-4
size: .
CDR3: CASSESGSGIQYF
DNA: TGCGCCAGCAGTGAGTCTGGTAGCGGCATTCAGTACTTC

D: .
V: TRBV5-4
J: TRBJ1-3
size: once
CDR3: CASSRQGTGNTIYF
DNA: TGTGCCAGCAGCCGGCAGGGTACTGGAAACACCATATATTTT

D: TRBD2
V: TRBV5-4
J: TRBJ2-3
size: .
CDR3: CASSPGLAGFTDTQYF
DNA: TGTGCCAGCAGCCCTGGACTAGCGGGGTTCACAGATACGCAGTATTTT

D: .
V: TRBV5-1
J: TRBJ2-2
size: .
CDR3: CASSLLASQLFF
DNA: TGCGCCAGCAGCTTGCTAGCCTCCCAGCTGTTTTTT

D: TRBD1
V: TRBV6-5
J: TRBJ1-2
size: .
CDR3: CASSYPPGQGNYGYTF
DNA: TGTGCCAGCAGTTACCCACCGGGACAGGGAAACTATGGCTACACCTTC